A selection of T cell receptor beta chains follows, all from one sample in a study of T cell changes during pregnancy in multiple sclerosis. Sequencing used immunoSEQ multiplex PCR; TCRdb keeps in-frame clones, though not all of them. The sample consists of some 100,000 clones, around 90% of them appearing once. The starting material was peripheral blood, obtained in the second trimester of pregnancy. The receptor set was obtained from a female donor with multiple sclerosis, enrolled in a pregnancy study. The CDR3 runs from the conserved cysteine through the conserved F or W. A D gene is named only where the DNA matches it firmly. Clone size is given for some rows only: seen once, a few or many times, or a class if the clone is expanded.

DNA: TGTGCCTGGAGTGAACCGGGACTAGCGGCTCGGGGTGAGCAGTTCTTC
CDR3: CAWSEPGLAARGEQFF
V: TRBV30
size: few
D: TRBD2
J: TRBJ2-1

DNA: TGCACCAGCAGCCAAACCCTCGGGACTACCTACTACAATGAGCAGTTCTTC
CDR3: CTSSQTLGTTYYNEQFF
V: TRBV1
size: NA
D: NA
J: TRBJ2-1

DNA: TGTGCCAGCATGGCTGGGCGGGGAGAGACCCAGTACTTC
CDR3: CASMAGRGETQYF
V: TRBV2
size: NA
D: NA
J: TRBJ2-5

DNA: TGTGCCAGCAGTAGAAGCGGGTTAGCCTACGAGCAGTACTTC
CDR3: CASSRSGLAYEQYF
V: TRBV7-6
size: NA
D: NA
J: TRBJ2-7

DNA: TGTGCCAGCAGCGTGGGGGACAGGGCCGGGGAACAAGAGACCCAGTACTTC
CDR3: CASSVGDRAGEQETQYF
V: TRBV9
size: NA
D: TRBD1
J: TRBJ2-5

DNA: TGTACCAGCAGCCACCCGGAGGGCGGAGGGGATACGCAGTATTTT
CDR3: CTSSHPEGGGDTQYF
V: TRBV5-4
size: NA
D: NA
J: TRBJ2-3

DNA: TGTGCCAGCAGCTCCAGGGGGCAGATAACCGGGGAGCTGTTTTTT
CDR3: CASSSRGQITGELFF
V: TRBV7-9
size: NA
D: TRBD1
J: TRBJ2-2

DNA: TGTGCCAGCAGAGATGCGGGGTCCCCCTACGAGCAGTACTTC
CDR3: CASRDAGSPYEQYF
V: TRBV7-9
size: NA
D: NA
J: TRBJ2-7

DNA: TGTGCCAGCAGCTTGGGGCCAACAGGGAACACTGAAGCTTTCTTT
CDR3: CASSLGPTGNTEAFF
V: TRBV5-6
size: NA
D: NA
J: TRBJ1-1

DNA: TGTGCCAGCAGTCCCCCGACAGCTCCGCGGGAGCAGTACTTC
CDR3: CASSPPTAPREQYF
V: TRBV6-5
size: NA
D: TRBD2
J: TRBJ2-5

DNA: TGCAGCGTCACCCCGGGTCCCCTTTACGAGCAGTACTTC
CDR3: CSVTPGPLYEQYF
V: TRBV29-1
size: NA
D: NA
J: TRBJ2-7

DNA: TGTGCCAGCAGCTCCCTGGGCAGGTCAACAGATACGCAGTATTTT
CDR3: CASSSLGRSTDTQYF
V: TRBV7-3
size: NA
D: NA
J: TRBJ2-3

DNA: TGTGCCAGCAGCCAGCATTTACAGGGCCGCTACGAGCAGTACTTC
CDR3: CASSQHLQGRYEQYF
V: TRBV28
size: NA
D: NA
J: TRBJ2-7